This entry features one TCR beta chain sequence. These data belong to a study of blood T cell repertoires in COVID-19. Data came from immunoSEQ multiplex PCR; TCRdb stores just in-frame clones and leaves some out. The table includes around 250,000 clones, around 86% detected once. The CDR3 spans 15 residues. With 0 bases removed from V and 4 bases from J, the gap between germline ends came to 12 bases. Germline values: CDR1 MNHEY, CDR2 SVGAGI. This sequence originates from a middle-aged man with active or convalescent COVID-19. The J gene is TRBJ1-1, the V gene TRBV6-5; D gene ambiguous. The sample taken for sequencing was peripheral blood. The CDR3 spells CASSYSRHGGTEAFF. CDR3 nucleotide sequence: TGTGCCAGCAGTTACTCCCGACACGGAGGCACTGAAGCTTTCTTT.